What follows are 32 T cell receptor beta chains derived from one specimen sequenced in a study of OX40 agonist ivuxolimab in advanced cancers. The table came from immunoSEQ multiplex PCR; TCRdb's copy has only in-frame clones and leaves some out. The sample consists of around 64,000 clones, about 83% of them appearing once. The material was CD4+ or CD8+ T cells sorted from blood, obtained in a trial of the OX40 agonist ivuxolimab. These receptors came from an adult with an advanced solid tumor such as melanoma, head and neck, liver or kidney cancer.

Turning to this clone: Other DNA sequences in this sample translate to the same CDR3. This chain links TRBV2 with TRBJ1-5; D gene unclear. Germline-derived CDR1 and CDR2 are SNHLY and FYNNEI. This CDR3 has 13 amino acids. Trimming left V 6 bases short and J 0 bases short, with 6 bases between. The CDR3 DNA is TGTGCCAGCAGGGGAGATAGCAATCAGCCCCAGCATTTT. This codes for CASRGDSNQPQHF.

V gene TRBV7-3 combines with J gene TRBJ2-7; D is unclear. This CDR3 has 13 amino acids. Per the germline V gene, CDR1 is SGHTA and CDR2 is FQGTGA. Trimming pared 5 bases from V and 5 bases from J, leaving 13 bases between. The CDR3 DNA is TGTGCCAGCAGCGCCGCTGGGGTCGACGAGCAGTACTTC. Translating it yields CASSAAGVDEQYF.

In nucleotides, the CDR3 is TGTGCCATCAGACAGGGGTTTGGCTACACCTTC. This gives the protein CAIRQGFGYTF. The V gene is TRBV10-3, the J gene TRBJ1-2, with 7 bases matching TRBD1. Trimming removed 6 bases from V and 7 bases from J; junction bases left unmatched: 2. Germline V CDR1 and CDR2: ENHRY, SYGVKD. The CDR3 sequence is 11 residues long.

The chain joins TRBV11-2 to TRBJ1-1, with a tentative D call TRBD1 (5 bases). Germline V gene sequence: CDR1 SGHAT, CDR2 FQNNGV. Trimming shortened V by 1 base and J by 4 bases, and 13 bases separated the two germline ends. CDR3 length: 15 amino acids. DNA of the CDR3: TGTGCCAGCAGCTTAGTGGGGGTGAGAGTCACTGAAGCTTTCTTT. It translates to CASSLVGVRVTEAFF.

V is TRBV6-5 and J is TRBJ2-2; weak D call: TRBD2 (5 bases). Germline lookup yields CDR1 MNHEY and CDR2 SVGAGI. The CDR3 loop spans 13 amino acids. Between the trimmed V and J ends, which lost 7 bases and 13 bases, there was a span of 19 bases. The CDR3 protein is CASKIGGGTALFF. For the CDR3, the DNA is TGTGCCAGCAAAATCGGCGGAGGTACCGCGCTGTTTTTT.

With respect to this clone: Other DNA sequences in this specimen translate into the identical CDR3. The chain employs TRBV7-9 and TRBJ1-2, with 9 positions matching TRBD1. Germline CDR1 and CDR2: SEHNR and FQNEAQ (reference sequence). The CDR3 contains 14 residues. The junction had 3 bases not matched to a gene; V was cut back by 5 bases and J by 2 bases. CDR3 DNA: TGTGCCAGCAGCCCAGGACAGGGGAACTATGGCTACACCTTC. Translated: CASSPGQGNYGYTF.

J is TRBJ1-1 and V is TRBV5-4, with D tentatively TRBD1 (5 bases). Germline assignment: CDR1 SGHNT and CDR2 YYREEE (reference sequence). The CDR3 length is 14 residues. V lost 3 bases, J lost 1 base, and 10 bases lay in between. CDR3 coding DNA: TGTGCCAGCAGCTGGGAGGGACGGAACACTGAAGCTTTCTTT. As protein: CASSWEGRNTEAFF.

The chain is built from TRBV11-2 and TRBJ2-3; 10 bases align to TRBD1. The trim removed 7 bases at V and 2 bases at J, leaving 3 bases unmatched. Germline V gene data show CDR1 as SGHAT and CDR2 as FQNNGV. The CDR3 has 14 residues. The DNA of the CDR3 is TGTGCCAGCAAAGACAGGGGGCACACAGATACGCAGTATTTT. Translating gives CASKDRGHTDTQYF.

This rearrangement joins TRBV7-9 to TRBJ1-5; D is unclear. Germline CDR1 is SEHNR and CDR2 is FQNEAQ (reference sequence). V gave up 5 bases and J gave up 5 bases, with 16 bases separating them. This CDR3 spans 15 amino acids. DNA of the CDR3: TGTGCCAGCAGCCTCGGGTCCGGAAGGGATCAGCCCCAGCATTTT. Translating gives CASSLGSGRDQPQHF.

This clone was seen only once. The chain is built from TRBV7-2 and TRBJ2-1, with 7 positions matching TRBD1. Germline lookup yields CDR1 SGHTA and CDR2 FQGNSA. The trim removed 6 bases at V and 0 bases at J, leaving 5 bases unmatched. The CDR3 runs to 15 residues. CDR3 region: CASRPGQASYNEQFF. CDR3 sequence (DNA): TGTGCCAGCAGACCTGGACAGGCCTCCTACAATGAGCAGTTCTTC.

The V call is TRBV19, the J call TRBJ2-2, with TRBD1 matching over 8 bases. Germline-derived CDR1 and CDR2 are LNHDA and SQIVND (reference sequence). The junction had 6 bases not matched to a gene; V was cut back by 4 bases and J by 2 bases. The CDR3 is 16 amino acids. The CDR3 sequence is CASSRGTGFNTGELFF. In nucleotides, the CDR3 is TGTGCCAGTAGTAGGGGGACAGGATTTAACACCGGGGAGCTGTTTTTT.

This sequence joins TRBV10-2 and TRBJ1-2, with TRBD1 matching over 11 bases. The ends lost 7 bases at V and 6 bases at J; junction bases unmatched: 10. The CDR3 consists of 15 residues. Looked up from germline, CDR1 is WSHSY and CDR2 is SAAADI. This CDR3 reads CASNGGQGALDGYTF. CDR3 DNA sequence: TGCGCCAGCAACGGCGGACAGGGGGCTCTCGATGGCTACACCTTC.

The chain has TRBV4-1 and TRBJ1-3; D might be TRBD1 (6 bases). This CDR3 region has 18 residues. V lost 1 base and J 2 bases, leaving 18 bases between the germline ends. The V gene's germline CDR1 is MGHRA and CDR2 YSYEKL. The CDR3 region has the DNA TGCGCCAGCAGCCAAGCTCTCGATGGCAGGGGACCTGGAAACACCATATATTTT. This encodes CASSQALDGRGPGNTIYF.

The chain recombines TRBV21-1 with TRBJ1-1. TRBV21-1 is designated a pseudogene. This CDR3 has 14 amino acids. Here the CDR3 reads CASSKGRPNTEAFF. CDR3 nucleotides: TGTGCCAGCAGCAAAGGAAGGCCGAACACTGAAGCTTTCTTT.

V usage is TRBV29-1 and J usage is TRBJ2-5; possible D gene TRBD2, 5 bases. Trimming shortened V by 6 bases and J by 5 bases, and 13 bases separated the two germline ends. Germline V gene lookup returns CDR1 SQVTM and CDR2 ANQGSEA. The CDR3 totals 12 residues. The CDR3 DNA sequence: TGCAGCGTAGAGGGCCCCGGGGAGACCCAGTACTTC. This gives the protein CSVEGPGETQYF. Based on the CDR3 plus reference TRBV29-1 and TRBJ2-5, the full variable domain is SAVISQKPSRDICQRGTSLTIQCQVDSQVTMMFWYRQQPGQSLTLIATANQGSEATYESGFVIDKFPISRPNLTFSTLTVSNMSPEDSSIYLCSVEGPGETQYFGPGTRLLVL.

The chain recombines TRBV9 with TRBJ2-1, with D possibly being TRBD1 (5 bases). The CDR3 consists of 15 residues. Per germline, CDR1 SGDLS and CDR2 YYNGEE. Between the trimmed V and J ends, which lost 0 bases and 9 bases, there was a span of 16 bases. This CDR3 reads CASSVEWQGLREQFF. The CDR3 region has the DNA TGTGCCAGCAGCGTAGAGTGGCAGGGTCTTCGTGAGCAGTTCTTC.

V and J are TRBV19 and TRBJ2-3; the D is unclear. Trimming shortened V by 6 bases and J by 2 bases, and 9 bases separated the two germline ends. The CDR3 covers 13 residues. The V gene's germline CDR1 is LNHDA and CDR2 SQIVND (reference sequence). Here the CDR3 reads CASSPGVTDTQYF. CDR3 nucleotide sequence: TGTGCCAGTAGCCCTGGGGTCACAGATACGCAGTATTTT.

This clone occurred a few times. V and J are TRBV27 and TRBJ1-1, with 9 bases identical to TRBD1. The CDR3 has 14 amino acids. Germline V lookup: CDR1 MNHEY, CDR2 SMNVEV (reference sequence). The J segment lost 5 bases and the V segment lost 1 base, leaving 2 bases of the junction unmatched. CDR3 loop: CASSLWGQGTEAFF. The CDR3 DNA sequence: TGTGCCAGCAGTTTATGGGGACAGGGTACTGAAGCTTTCTTT.

This chain joins TRBV2 and TRBJ2-3; 8 nucleotides agree with TRBD1. Germline assignment: CDR1 SNHLY and CDR2 FYNNEI. V was clipped by 6 bases and J by 0 bases; unmatched bases: 5. The CDR3 is 15 amino acids. The CDR3 loop is CASSRTGLSTDTQYF. The CDR3 nucleotides are TGTGCCAGCAGCCGGACAGGGCTTAGCACAGATACGCAGTATTTT.

This sequence joins TRBV5-1 and TRBJ2-5; no clear D. This CDR3 has 13 amino acids. Per the germline V gene, CDR1 is SGHRS and CDR2 is YFSETQ. V was pared by 7 bases and J by 1 base, with 11 bases between. In DNA, the CDR3 is TGCGCCAGCCAAGCAATCCCCCAAGAGACCCAGTACTTC. This translates into CASQAIPQETQYF.

A few counts support this clone. The chain has TRBV15 and TRBJ1-2, with D maybe TRBD1 (5 bases). The germline gives CDR1 LNHNV, CDR2 YYDKDF (reference sequence). V gave up 0 bases and J gave up 3 bases, with 8 bases separating them. The CDR3 spans 14 residues. In nucleotides, the CDR3 is TGTGCCACCAGCAGAGACGGGGCGGACTATGGCTACACCTTC. It is translated as CATSRDGADYGYTF.

The genes are TRBV6-5 and TRBJ2-5, with TRBD1 matching 8 bases. Trimming removed 6 bases from V and 1 base from J; junction bases left unmatched: 1. Germline CDR1 and CDR2: MNHEY and SVGAGI. This CDR3 is 13 amino acids long. The CDR3 loop reads CASRTGGQETQYF. The DNA for the CDR3 is TGTGCCAGCAGAACAGGGGGCCAAGAGACCCAGTACTTC.

This chain links TRBV28 with TRBJ2-7; 9 nucleotides agree with TRBD2. The CDR3 sequence is 15 residues long. The V and J ends lost 5 bases and 4 bases, in that order; junction bases with no gene match: 9. Per germline, CDR1 MDHEN and CDR2 SYDVKM. DNA of the CDR3: TGTGCCAGCAGTCCCTCGAGCGGGAGGAGGTACGAGCAGTACTTC. Translated: CASSPSSGRRYEQYF.

This sequence joins TRBV5-5 and TRBJ1-5; D call uncertain. Trimming left V 0 bases short and J 8 bases short, with 9 bases between. The CDR3 loop spans 13 amino acids. In germline, CDR1 is SGHKS, CDR2 YYEKEE (reference sequence). For the CDR3, the DNA is TGTGCCAGCAGCTTGGGTGGAGTAGAGCCCCAGCATTTT. Its translation: CASSLGGVEPQHF.

This clone was picked up one time. The V call is TRBV11-3, the J call TRBJ2-5; D possibly uses TRBD1 or TRBD2 (5 bases each). This CDR3 contains 16 residues. Germline V gene data show CDR1 as SGHNT and CDR2 as YENEEA. Trimming stripped 2 bases from V and 5 bases from J, with 18 bases between. As DNA, the CDR3 is TGTGCCAGCAGCTTATCCGGGGCCGCTGGCAGGGAGACCCAGTACTTC. Protein sequence: CASSLSGAAGRETQYF.

The chain employs TRBV27 and TRBJ2-1; 13 bases align to TRBD2. The CDR3 totals 16 residues. Germline V gene lookup returns CDR1 MNHEY and CDR2 SMNVEV (reference sequence). J was trimmed by 1 base and V by 6 bases; bases with no gene match: 3. The CDR3 here is CASRRTSGSSYNEQFF. The DNA of the CDR3 is TGTGCCAGCAGAAGGACTAGCGGGAGTTCCTACAATGAGCAGTTCTTC.

The gene calls are TRBV6-6 and TRBJ1-2, with 9 bases matching TRBD1. The V and J ends lost 5 bases and 2 bases, in that order; junction bases with no gene match: 6. The germline V gene has CDR1 MNHNY and CDR2 SVGAGI (reference sequence). The CDR3 is 15 amino acids. This chain's CDR3 is CASSNRQGDNYGYTF. DNA for the CDR3: TGTGCCAGCAGTAACAGACAGGGGGACAACTATGGCTACACCTTC.

The CDR3 DNA sequence: TGCGCCAGCAGTAAGGCGGACTACTCCTACAATGAGCAGTTCTTC. Translated, it gives CASSKADYSYNEQFF. This chain uses TRBV5-1 with TRBJ2-1, with D possibly TRBD2 on 6 matching bases. The CDR3 consists of 15 residues. The V and J ends lost 5 bases and 0 bases respectively, with 12 bases between them. Germline V gene data show CDR1 as SGHRS and CDR2 as YFSETQ.

The chain recombines TRBV5-8 with TRBJ2-7; tentatively, D is TRBD2 (5 bases). Deletions cut 4 bases from V and 4 bases from J, with 15 bases between. CDR3 length: 14 amino acids. The V gene's germline CDR1 is SGHTS and CDR2 YDEGEE. CDR3 in amino acids: CASSRIWTEYEQYF. The CDR3 DNA is TGTGCCAGCAGCCGTATATGGACTGAGTACGAGCAGTACTTC.

The rearrangement uses TRBV28 and TRBJ1-5, with TRBD1 as a possible D gene (5 bases). The CDR3 is made up of 15 amino acids. Germline CDR1 and CDR2: MDHEN and SYDVKM. The V end was cut by 3 bases, the J end by 9 bases, with 18 bases between. The chain's CDR3 is CASSFHQGLSRPQHF. The CDR3 bases are TGTGCCAGCAGTTTTCATCAGGGTTTATCACGGCCCCAGCATTTT.

This clone came up once. The chain has TRBV5-6 and TRBJ1-1, with D maybe TRBD1 (5 bases). Deletions cut 4 bases from V and 1 base from J, with 17 bases between. Germline V gene data show CDR1 as SGHDT and CDR2 as YYEEEE. The CDR3 has 16 amino acids. CDR3 in DNA: TGTGCCAGCAGCCTCTCCAGGGCCGGCGGGAACACTGAAGCTTTCTTT. Translating it yields CASSLSRAGGNTEAFF.

This rearrangement joins TRBV19 to TRBJ2-1; 15 bases align to TRBD2. J was trimmed by 10 bases and V by 5 bases; bases with no gene match: 9. Germline values: CDR1 LNHDA, CDR2 SQIVND (reference sequence). The CDR3 sequence is 16 residues long. The CDR3 reads CASSPVGLAGGPEQFF. In DNA form, the CDR3 reads TGTGCCAGTAGTCCCGTTGGACTAGCGGGGGGGCCGGAGCAGTTCTTC. The full variable domain, in which reference TRBV19 and TRBJ2-1 provide the parts outside the CDR3, is DGGITQSPKYLFRKEGQNVTLSCEQNLNHDAMYWYRQDPGQGLRLIYYSQIVNDFQKGDIAEGYSVSREKKESFPLTVTSAQKNPTAFYLCASSPVGLAGGPEQFFGPGTRLTVL.